The entry that follows covers one T cell receptor (beta chain) sequence. This record belongs to a study of blood T cell repertoires in COVID-19. Sequenced by immunoSEQ multiplex PCR; TCRdb stores in-frame clones only, minus some. The sample contains just over 90,000 clones, 75% to 90% of which appear only once. The CDR3 has 16 residues. The sequence was collected from a human donor with active COVID-19. The donor label of this sample is uncertain. Sequencing input: peripheral blood. The genes are TRBV21-1 and TRBJ1-1. TRBV21-1 is noted as a pseudogene. In DNA, the CDR3 is TGTGCCAGCACCCATGACCGAGCGGGGAAGAACACTGAAGCTTTCTTT. Protein sequence: CASTHDRAGKNTEAFF.